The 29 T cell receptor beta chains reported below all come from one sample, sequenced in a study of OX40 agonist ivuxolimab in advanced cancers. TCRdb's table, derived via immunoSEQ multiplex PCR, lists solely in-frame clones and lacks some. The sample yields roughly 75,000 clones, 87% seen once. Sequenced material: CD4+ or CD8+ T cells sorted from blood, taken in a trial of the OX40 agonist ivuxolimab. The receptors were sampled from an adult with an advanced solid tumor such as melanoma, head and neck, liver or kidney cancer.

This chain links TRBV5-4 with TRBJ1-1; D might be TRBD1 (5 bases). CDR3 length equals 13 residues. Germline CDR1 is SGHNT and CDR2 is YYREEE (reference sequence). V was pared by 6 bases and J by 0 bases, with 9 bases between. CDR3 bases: TGTGCCAGCACCCGGGGGGTGAACACTGAAGCTTTCTTT. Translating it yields CASTRGVNTEAFF.

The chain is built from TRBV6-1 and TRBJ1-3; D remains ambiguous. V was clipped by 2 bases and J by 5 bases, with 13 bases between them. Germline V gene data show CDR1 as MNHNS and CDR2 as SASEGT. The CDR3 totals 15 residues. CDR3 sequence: CASSELGRRRNTIYF. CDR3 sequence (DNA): TGTGCCAGCAGTGAATTGGGGAGAAGGAGAAACACCATATATTTT.

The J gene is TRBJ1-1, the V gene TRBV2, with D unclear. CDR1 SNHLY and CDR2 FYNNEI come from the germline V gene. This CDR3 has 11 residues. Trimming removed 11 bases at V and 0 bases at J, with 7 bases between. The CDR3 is CALEVNTEAFF. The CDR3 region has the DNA TGTGCCCTGGAGGTGAACACTGAAGCTTTCTTT.

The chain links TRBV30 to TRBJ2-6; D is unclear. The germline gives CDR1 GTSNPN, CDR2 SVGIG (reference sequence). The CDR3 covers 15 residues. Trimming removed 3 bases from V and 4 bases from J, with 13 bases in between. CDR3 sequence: CAWSPRMGGANVLTF. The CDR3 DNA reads TGTGCCTGGAGCCCACGAATGGGAGGGGCCAACGTCCTGACTTTC.

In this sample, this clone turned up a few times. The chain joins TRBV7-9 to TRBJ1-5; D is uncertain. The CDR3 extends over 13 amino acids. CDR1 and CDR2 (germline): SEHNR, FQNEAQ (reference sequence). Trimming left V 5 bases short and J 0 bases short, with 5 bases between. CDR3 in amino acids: CASSLDSNQPQHF. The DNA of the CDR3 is TGTGCCAGCAGCCTCGATAGCAATCAGCCCCAGCATTTT.

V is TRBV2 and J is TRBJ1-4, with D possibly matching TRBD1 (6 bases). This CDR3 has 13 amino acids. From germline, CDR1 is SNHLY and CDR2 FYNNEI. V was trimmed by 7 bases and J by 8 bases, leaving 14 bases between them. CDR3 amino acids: CASNRDKGEKLFF. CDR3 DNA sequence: TGTGCCAGCAATCGGGACAAGGGGGAAAAACTGTTTTTT.

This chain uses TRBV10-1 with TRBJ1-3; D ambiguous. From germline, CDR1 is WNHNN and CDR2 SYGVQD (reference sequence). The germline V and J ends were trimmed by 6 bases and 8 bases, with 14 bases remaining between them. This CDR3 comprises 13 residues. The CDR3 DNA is TGCGCCAGCAGCGAGATAGACGGAGACACCATATATTTT. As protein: CASSEIDGDTIYF.

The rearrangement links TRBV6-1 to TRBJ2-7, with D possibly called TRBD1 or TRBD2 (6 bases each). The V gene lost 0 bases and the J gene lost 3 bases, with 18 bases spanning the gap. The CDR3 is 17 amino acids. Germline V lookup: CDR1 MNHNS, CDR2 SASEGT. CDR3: CASSEAGGTRSLYEQYF. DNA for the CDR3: TGTGCCAGCAGTGAAGCGGGCGGGACAAGGTCCCTCTACGAGCAGTACTTC.

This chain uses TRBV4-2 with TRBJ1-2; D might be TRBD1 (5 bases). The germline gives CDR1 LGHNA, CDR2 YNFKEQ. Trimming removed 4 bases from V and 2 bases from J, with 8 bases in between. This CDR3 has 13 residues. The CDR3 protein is CASSPQGNYGYTF. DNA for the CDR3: TGTGCCAGCAGCCCCCAGGGAAACTATGGCTACACCTTC.

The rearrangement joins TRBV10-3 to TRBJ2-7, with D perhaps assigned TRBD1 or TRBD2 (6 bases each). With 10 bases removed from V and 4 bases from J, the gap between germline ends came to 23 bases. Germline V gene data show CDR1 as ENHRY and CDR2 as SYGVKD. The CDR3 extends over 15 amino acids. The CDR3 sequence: CATKSGASDMYEQYF. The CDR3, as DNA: TGTGCCACCAAATCGGGGGCTAGCGATATGTACGAGCAGTACTTC.

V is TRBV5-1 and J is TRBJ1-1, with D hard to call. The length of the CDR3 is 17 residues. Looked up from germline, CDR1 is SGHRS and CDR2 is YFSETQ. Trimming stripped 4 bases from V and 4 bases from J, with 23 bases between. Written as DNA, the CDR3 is TGCGCCAGCAGCGGAAGGTCCCTTGGGAGGGTTGTCACTGAAGCTTTCTTT. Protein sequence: CASSGRSLGRVVTEAFF. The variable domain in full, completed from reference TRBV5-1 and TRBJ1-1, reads KAGVTQTPRYLIKTRGQQVTLSCSPISGHRSVSWYQQTPGQGLQFLFEYFSETQRNKGNFPGRFSGRQFSNSRSEMNVSTLELGDSALYLCASSGRSLGRVVTEAFFGQGTRLTVV.

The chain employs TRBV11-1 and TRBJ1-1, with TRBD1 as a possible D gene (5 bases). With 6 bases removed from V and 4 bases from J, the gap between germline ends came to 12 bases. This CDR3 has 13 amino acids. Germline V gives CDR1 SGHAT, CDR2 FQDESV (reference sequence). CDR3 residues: CASSSFGGTEAFF. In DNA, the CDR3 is TGTGCCAGCAGTTCCTTTGGGGGCACTGAAGCTTTCTTT.

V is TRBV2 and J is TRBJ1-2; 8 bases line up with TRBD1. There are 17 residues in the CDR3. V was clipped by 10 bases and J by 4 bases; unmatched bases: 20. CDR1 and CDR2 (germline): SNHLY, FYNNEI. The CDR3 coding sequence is TGTGCCAACCGAGGGGTGATTCAGGGGGCTGGCGTCTATGGCTACACCTTC. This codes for CANRGVIQGAGVYGYTF. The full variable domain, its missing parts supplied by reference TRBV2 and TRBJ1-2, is EPEVTQTPSHQVTQMGQEVILRCVPISNHLYFYWYRQILGQKVEFLVSFYNNEISEKSEIFDDQFSVERPDGSNFTLKIRSTKLEDSAMYFCANRGVIQGAGVYGYTFGSGTRLTVV.

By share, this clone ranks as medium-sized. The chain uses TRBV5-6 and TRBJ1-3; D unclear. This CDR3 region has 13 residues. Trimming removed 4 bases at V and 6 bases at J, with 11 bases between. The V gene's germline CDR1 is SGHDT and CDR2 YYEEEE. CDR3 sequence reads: CASSPQRANTIYF. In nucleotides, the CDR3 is TGTGCCAGCAGCCCCCAACGAGCAAACACCATATATTTT.

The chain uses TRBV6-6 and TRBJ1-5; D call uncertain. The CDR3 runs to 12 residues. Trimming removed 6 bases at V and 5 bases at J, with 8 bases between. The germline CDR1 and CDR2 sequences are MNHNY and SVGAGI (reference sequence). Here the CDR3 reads CASRAGDQPQHF. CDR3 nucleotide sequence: TGTGCCAGCAGGGCAGGAGATCAGCCCCAGCATTTT.

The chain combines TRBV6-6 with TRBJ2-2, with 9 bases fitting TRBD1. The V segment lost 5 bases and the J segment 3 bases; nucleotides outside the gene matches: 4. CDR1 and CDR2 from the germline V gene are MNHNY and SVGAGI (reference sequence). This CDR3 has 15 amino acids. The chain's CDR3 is CASSLGQGYTGELFF. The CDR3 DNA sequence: TGTGCCAGCAGTCTAGGACAGGGGTACACCGGGGAGCTGTTTTTT.

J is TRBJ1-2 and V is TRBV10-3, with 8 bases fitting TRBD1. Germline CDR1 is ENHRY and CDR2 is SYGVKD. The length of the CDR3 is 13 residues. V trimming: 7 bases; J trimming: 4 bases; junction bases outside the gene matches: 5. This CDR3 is CAINSGTGYGYTF. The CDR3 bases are TGTGCCATCAACTCCGGGACAGGCTATGGCTACACCTTC.

The CDR3 DNA reads TGTGCCAGCAGTGAATCCTACTATCAGCCCCAGCATTTT. As protein: CASSESYYQPQHF. The V gene is TRBV6-1, the J gene TRBJ1-5; D not certain. The CDR3 has 13 amino acids. Germline CDR1 and CDR2: MNHNS and SASEGT. The V gene lost 2 bases and the J gene lost 5 bases, with 7 bases spanning the gap.

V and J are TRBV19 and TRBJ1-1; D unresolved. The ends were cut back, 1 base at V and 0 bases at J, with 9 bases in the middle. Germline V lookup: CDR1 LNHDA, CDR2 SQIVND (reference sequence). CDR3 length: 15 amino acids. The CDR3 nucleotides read TGTGCCAGTAGTATAGCGCCACAGCTGAACACTGAAGCTTTCTTT. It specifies CASSIAPQLNTEAFF.

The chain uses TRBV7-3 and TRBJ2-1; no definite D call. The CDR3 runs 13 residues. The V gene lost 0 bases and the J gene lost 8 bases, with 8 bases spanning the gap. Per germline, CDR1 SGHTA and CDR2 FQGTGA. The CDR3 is CASSLTLGYEQFF. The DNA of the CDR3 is TGTGCCAGCAGCTTAACCCTTGGATATGAGCAGTTCTTC.

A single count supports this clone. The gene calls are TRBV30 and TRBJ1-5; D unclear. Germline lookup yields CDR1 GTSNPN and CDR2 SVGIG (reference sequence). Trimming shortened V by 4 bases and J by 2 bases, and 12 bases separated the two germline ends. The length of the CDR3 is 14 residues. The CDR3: CAWISIQGNQPQHF. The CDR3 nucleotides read TGTGCCTGGATATCAATTCAGGGCAATCAGCCCCAGCATTTT.

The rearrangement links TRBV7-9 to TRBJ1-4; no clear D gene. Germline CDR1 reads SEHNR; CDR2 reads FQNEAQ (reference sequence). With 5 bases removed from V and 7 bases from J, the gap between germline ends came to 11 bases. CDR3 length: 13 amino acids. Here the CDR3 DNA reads TGTGCCAGCAGCGTTACTTACAGTGAAAAACTGTTTTTT. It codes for CASSVTYSEKLFF. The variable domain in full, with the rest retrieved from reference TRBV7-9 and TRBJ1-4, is DTGVSQNPRHKITKRGQNVTFRCDPISEHNRLYWYRQTLGQGPEFLTYFQNEAQLEKSRLLSDRFSAERPKGSFSTLEIQRTEQGDSAMYLCASSVTYSEKLFFGSGTQLSVL.

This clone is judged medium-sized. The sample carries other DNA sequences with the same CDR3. CDR3 region: CASSVGQGGTYEQYF. The CDR3 nucleotides are TGTGCCAGCAGCGTAGGGCAGGGGGGAACCTACGAGCAGTACTTC. The V and J genes are TRBV9 and TRBJ2-7; possibly TRBD1 for D (7 bases). Per germline, CDR1 SGDLS and CDR2 YYNGEE. The CDR3 length is 15 residues. Trimming stripped 0 bases from V and 2 bases from J, with 12 bases between.

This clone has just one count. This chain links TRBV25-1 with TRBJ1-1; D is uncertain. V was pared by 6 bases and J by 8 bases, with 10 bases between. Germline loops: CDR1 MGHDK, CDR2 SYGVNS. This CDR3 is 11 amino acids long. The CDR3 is CASREGQEAFF. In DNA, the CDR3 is TGTGCCAGCAGGGAAGGCCAGGAAGCTTTCTTT.

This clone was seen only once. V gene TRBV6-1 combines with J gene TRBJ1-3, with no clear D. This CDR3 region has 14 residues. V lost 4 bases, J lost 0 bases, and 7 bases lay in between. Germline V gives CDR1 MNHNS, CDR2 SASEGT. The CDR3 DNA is TGTGCCAGCAGTGCAAGTAGCTCTGGAAACACCATATATTTT. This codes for CASSASSSGNTIYF.

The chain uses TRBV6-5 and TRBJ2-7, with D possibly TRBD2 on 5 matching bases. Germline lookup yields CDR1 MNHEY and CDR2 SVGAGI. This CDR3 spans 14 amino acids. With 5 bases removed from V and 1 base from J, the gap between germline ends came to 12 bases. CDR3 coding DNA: TGTGCCAGCAGTAGCACCGGGATTTCCTACGAGCAGTACTTC. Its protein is CASSSTGISYEQYF.

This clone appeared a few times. This chain's CDR3 is CASSPMKPGAGNTIYF. CDR3 nucleotides: TGTGCCAGCTCACCAATGAAGCCAGGAGCCGGAAACACCATATATTTT. V usage is TRBV18 and J usage is TRBJ1-3; no clear D. Germline CDR1 KGHSH, CDR2 LQKENI. The V and J ends lost 2 bases and 4 bases respectively, with 15 bases between them. The CDR3 consists of 16 residues. The whole variable domain, filled in from reference TRBV18 and TRBJ1-3, reads NAGVMQNPRHLVRRRGQEARLRCSPMKGHSHVYWYRQLPEEGLKFMVYLQKENIIDESGMPKERFSAEFPKEGPSILRIQQVVRGDSAAYFCASSPMKPGAGNTIYFGEGSWLTVV.

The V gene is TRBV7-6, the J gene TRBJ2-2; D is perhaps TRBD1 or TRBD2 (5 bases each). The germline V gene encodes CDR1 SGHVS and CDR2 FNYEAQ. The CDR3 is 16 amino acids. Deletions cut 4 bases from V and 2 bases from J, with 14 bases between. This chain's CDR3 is CASSSAGTVNTGELFF. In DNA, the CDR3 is TGTGCCAGCAGCTCGGCCGGGACCGTCAACACCGGGGAGCTGTTTTTT.

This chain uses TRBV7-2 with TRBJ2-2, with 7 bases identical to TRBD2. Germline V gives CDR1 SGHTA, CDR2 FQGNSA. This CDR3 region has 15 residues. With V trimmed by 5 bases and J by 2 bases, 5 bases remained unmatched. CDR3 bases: TGTGCCAGCAGCCCCAGCGGGGTAAACACCGGGGAGCTGTTTTTT. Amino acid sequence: CASSPSGVNTGELFF. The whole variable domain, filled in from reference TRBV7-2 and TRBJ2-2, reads GAGVSQSPSNKVTEKGKDVELRCDPISGHTALYWYRQSLGQGLEFLIYFQGNSAPDKSGLPSDRFSAERTGGSVSTLTIQRTQQEDSAVYLCASSPSGVNTGELFFGEGSRLTVL.